This TCR beta chain was observed in a study of cytomegalovirus exposure and HLA in healthy donors. Study-wide context: Out of roughly 170 million T cells, an earlier analysis found some 110 million unique TCR beta sequences in total.

The PCR ran on 60 Vbeta and 13 Jbeta primers. Libraries were prepared by immunoSEQ multiplex PCR; TCRdb keeps only in-frame clonotypes and omits some of them. The data hold about 120,000 clones, with around 86% observed a single time. Findings of the study overall: An observed cluster of highly shared sequence variants was recorded as a likely sequencing artifact.

Deletions cut 0 bases from V and 7 bases from J, with 13 bases between. The CDR3 totals 15 residues. CDR1 and CDR2 from the germline V gene are SGHAT and FQNNGV. About this clone: Its antigen is as yet unknown.

The receptor was derived from a woman aged 40 to 50 in good health and CMV-seronegative. Source material: PBMCs. This sequence joins TRBV11-2 and TRBJ1-5; D perhaps matches TRBD1 (6 bases). DNA for the CDR3: TGTGCCAGCAGCTTAGATTCCAGGGGAGGGCAGCCCCAGCATTTT. Translation: CASSLDSRGGQPQHF.